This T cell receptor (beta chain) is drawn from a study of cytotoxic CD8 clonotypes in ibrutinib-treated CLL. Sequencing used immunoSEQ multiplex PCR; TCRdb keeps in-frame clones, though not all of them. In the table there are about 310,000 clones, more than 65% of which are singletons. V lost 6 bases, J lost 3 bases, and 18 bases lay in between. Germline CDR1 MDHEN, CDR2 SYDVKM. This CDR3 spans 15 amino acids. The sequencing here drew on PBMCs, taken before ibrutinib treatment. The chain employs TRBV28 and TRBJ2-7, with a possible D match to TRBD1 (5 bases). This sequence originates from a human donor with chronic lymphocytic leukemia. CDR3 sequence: CASSRSQGSYYEQYF. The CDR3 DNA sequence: TGTGCCAGCAGCCGCTCCCAGGGTTCATACTACGAGCAGTACTTC. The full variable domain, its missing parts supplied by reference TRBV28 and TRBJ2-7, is DVKVTQSSRYLVKRTGEKVFLECVQDMDHENMFWYRQDPGLGLRLIYFSYDVKMKEKGDIPEGYSVSREKKERFSLILESASTNQTSMYLCASSRSQGSYYEQYFGPGTRLTVT.